Listed below are T cell receptor beta chains from one sample, sequenced in a study of T cell changes during pregnancy in multiple sclerosis. Clones were sequenced by immunoSEQ multiplex PCR, and TCRdb holds only the in-frame ones, with some missing. The table shows some 38,000 clones, with about nine tenths occurring only once. Sequences were derived from CD8+ T cells from peripheral blood mononuclear cells, sampled after pregnancy. The receptors come from a female donor with multiple sclerosis, enrolled in a pregnancy study. Each CDR3 is given without its conserved first and last residue.

v_gene,j_gene,len,CDR3aa
TRBV7-9,TRBJ2-5,14,ASSLVGQGAEETQY
TRBV28,TRBJ2-1,15,ASSSGLAPSSYNEQF
TRBV14,TRBJ2-7,9,ASSRGKKQY
TRBV23-1,TRBJ1-2,12,ASSNGTGNYGYT
TRBV2,TRBJ2-4,15,ASSEFRRLIAKNIQY
TRBV7-9,TRBJ1-3,16,ASSLSSGQRRPGNTIY
TRBV19,TRBJ2-7,12,ASSSDRVPNEQY
TRBV19,TRBJ1-1,12,ASSITGRGAEAF
TRBV7-8,TRBJ1-5,11,ASSSSSGRAQH
TRBV2,TRBJ2-1,11,ASRGPTGYEQF
TRBV9,TRBJ2-7,12,ASSRDSGKFEQY
TRBV7-6,TRBJ2-7,12,ASSSSIGSYEQY
TRBV9,TRBJ2-7,13,ASSVYGLAGYEQY
TRBV7-9,TRBJ1-5,10,ASSPLNQPQH
TRBV19,TRBJ2-4,12,ASSTGGAKNIQY
TRBV28,TRBJ2-1,13,ASIPGQGDSNEQF
TRBV2,TRBJ2-1,15,ASQDLSAGGTYNEQF
TRBV7-9,TRBJ1-5,14,ASSSIQGRETQPQH
TRBV9,TRBJ2-2,14,ASSPRTSGGTGELF
TRBV15,TRBJ1-1,9,ATGGQDEAF
TRBV27,TRBJ2-2,11,ASSFAVTGELF
TRBV5-1,TRBJ2-2,12,ASSNRGLTGELF
TRBV6-1,TRBJ2-3,13,ASSEKAGGPDTQY
TRBV4-2,TRBJ2-1,15,ASSQDWGSGGAVEQF
TRBV29-1,TRBJ2-6,15,SVEERGPLSGANVLT
TRBV11-2,TRBJ1-2,14,ASSLGQGARRGGYT
TRBV7-9,TRBJ2-1,14,ASSPKSGFGGNEQF
TRBV6-1,TRBJ2-7,9,ASTLRGEQY
TRBV7-8,TRBJ2-1,10,ASSLGGYEQF
TRBV5-5,TRBJ2-3,14,ASSSTRPADTDTQY
TRBV5-5,TRBJ2-7,13,ASSLFQGSSYEQY
TRBV9,TRBJ2-3,13,ASSVAGLAPDTQY
TRBV9,TRBJ2-5,13,ASSVVSGRQETQY
TRBV6-5,TRBJ1-1,11,ASSYMGAPEAF
TRBV7-3,TRBJ1-2,12,ASSSGDPGYGYT
TRBV7-9,TRBJ2-1,12,ASSTRQDRDEQF
TRBV5-1,TRBJ1-3,17,ASSRDGVPGQLTGNTIY
TRBV7-2,TRBJ1-1,12,ASSPLAGNTEAF
TRBV10-3,TRBJ1-2,13,AISGQPTGPYGYT
TRBV6-5,TRBJ1-6,14,ASSSGGMAYNSPLH
TRBV28,TRBJ2-7,14,ASSLGLRSSSYEQY
TRBV4-2,TRBJ2-7,11,ASSQELASWQY
TRBV9,TRBJ1-2,10,ASSGQNYGYT
TRBV10-3,TRBJ2-1,13,AISEEAGGRNEQF
TRBV7-3,TRBJ2-1,12,ASSLGGGYNEQF
TRBV7-2,TRBJ2-7,12,ASSLRQGGYEQY